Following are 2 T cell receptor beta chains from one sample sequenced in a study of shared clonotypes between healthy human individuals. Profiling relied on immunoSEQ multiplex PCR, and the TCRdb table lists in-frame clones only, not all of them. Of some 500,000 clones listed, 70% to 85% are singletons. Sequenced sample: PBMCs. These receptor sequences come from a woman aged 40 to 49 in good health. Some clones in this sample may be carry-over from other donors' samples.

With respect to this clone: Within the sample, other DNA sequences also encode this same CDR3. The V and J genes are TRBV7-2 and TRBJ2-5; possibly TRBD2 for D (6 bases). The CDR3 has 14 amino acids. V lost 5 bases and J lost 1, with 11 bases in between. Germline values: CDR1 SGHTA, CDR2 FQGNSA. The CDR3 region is CASSPGGAQETQYF. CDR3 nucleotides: TGTGCCAGCAGCCCCGGAGGGGCCCAAGAGACCCAGTACTTC.

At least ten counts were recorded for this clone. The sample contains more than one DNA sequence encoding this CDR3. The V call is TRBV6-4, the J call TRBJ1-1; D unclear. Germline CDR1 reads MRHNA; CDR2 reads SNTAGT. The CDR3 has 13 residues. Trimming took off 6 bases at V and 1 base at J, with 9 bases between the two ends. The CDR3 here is CASSPGENTEAFF. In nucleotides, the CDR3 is TGTGCCAGCAGCCCGGGTGAGAACACTGAAGCTTTCTTT.